This section outlines one TCR beta chain sequence together with its context. Recent acute infections and vaccinations were absent in the healthy HIV-negative adult donors. This sample is drawn from a study of shared clonotypes between healthy human individuals. Assay: immunoSEQ multiplex PCR; the TCRdb copy retains only in-frame clones and omits some. The repertoire holds 2.3 million or so clones, with more than 85% as singletons. CDR1 and CDR2 from the germline V gene are SGHRS and YFSETQ. The CDR3 has 15 amino acids. Trimming cost V 0 bases and J 6 bases, with 14 bases left between them. Sequencing was done on a sample of naive CD4+ T cells from PBMCs. Subset denoted: CD45RA+ positively selected. The J gene is TRBJ2-3, the V gene TRBV5-1; D ambiguous. The sequence was collected from a man aged 18 to 35 in good health. Some clones in this sample may be carry-over from other donors' samples. In DNA form, the CDR3 reads TGCGCCAGCAGCTTGGCGGTACCCTCCCGGGATACGCAGTATTTT. Translation: CASSLAVPSRDTQYF.